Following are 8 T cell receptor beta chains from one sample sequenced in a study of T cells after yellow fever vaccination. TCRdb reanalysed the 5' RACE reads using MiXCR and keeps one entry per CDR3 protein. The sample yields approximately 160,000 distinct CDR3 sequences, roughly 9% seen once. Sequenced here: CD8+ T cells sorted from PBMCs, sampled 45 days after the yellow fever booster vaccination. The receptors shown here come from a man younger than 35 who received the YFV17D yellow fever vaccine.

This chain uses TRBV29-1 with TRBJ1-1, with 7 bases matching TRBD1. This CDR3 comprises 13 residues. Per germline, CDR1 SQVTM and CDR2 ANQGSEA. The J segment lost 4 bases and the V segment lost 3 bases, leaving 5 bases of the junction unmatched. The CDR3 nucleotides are TGCAGCGTTGAGGTGACAGGGAGCACTGAAGCTTTCTTT. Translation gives CSVEVTGSTEAFF.

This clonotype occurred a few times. CDR3 sequence: CASSFGDFNQPQHF. For the CDR3, the DNA is TGTGCCAGCAGTTTCGGAGACTTCAATCAGCCCCAGCATTTT. The V and J genes are TRBV12-3 or TRBV12-4 and TRBJ1-5; the D is unclear. This CDR3 comprises 14 residues. V shed 3 bases and J shed 3 bases, with 9 bases lying between them.

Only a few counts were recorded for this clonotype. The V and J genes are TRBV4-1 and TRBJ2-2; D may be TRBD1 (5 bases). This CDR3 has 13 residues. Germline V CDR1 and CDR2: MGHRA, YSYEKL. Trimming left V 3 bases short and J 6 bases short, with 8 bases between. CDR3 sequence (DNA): TGCGCCAGCAGCCAGTCCAGGGCCGGGGAGCTGTTTTTT. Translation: CASSQSRAGELFF.

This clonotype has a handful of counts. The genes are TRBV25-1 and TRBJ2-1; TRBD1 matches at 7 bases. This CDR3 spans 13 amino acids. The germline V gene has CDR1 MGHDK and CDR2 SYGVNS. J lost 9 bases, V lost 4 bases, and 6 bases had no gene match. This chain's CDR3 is CASSGLGTAEQFF. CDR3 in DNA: TGTGCCAGCAGTGGCCTGGGGACAGCTGAGCAGTTCTTC.

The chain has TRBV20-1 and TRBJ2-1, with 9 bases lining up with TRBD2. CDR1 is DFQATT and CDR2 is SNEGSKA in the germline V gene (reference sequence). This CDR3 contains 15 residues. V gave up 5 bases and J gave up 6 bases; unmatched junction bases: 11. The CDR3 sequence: CSAASRAGGLNEQFF. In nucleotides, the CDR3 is TGCAGTGCTGCCTCCCGGGCGGGGGGGCTCAATGAGCAGTTCTTC.

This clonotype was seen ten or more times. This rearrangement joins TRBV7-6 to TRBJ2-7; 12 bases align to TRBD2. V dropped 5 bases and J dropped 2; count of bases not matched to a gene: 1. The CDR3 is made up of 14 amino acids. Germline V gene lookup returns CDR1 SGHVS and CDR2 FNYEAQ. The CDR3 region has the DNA TGTGCCAGCAGCCCTAGCGGGGGGGCCTACGAGCAGTACTTC. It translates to CASSPSGGAYEQYF.

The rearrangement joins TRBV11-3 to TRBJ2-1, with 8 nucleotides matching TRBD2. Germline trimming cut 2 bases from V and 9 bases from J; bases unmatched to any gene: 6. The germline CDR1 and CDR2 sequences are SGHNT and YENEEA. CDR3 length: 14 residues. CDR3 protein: CASSLRAGGGEQFF. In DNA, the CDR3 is TGTGCCAGCAGCTTAAGGGCGGGGGGAGGTGAGCAGTTCTTC.

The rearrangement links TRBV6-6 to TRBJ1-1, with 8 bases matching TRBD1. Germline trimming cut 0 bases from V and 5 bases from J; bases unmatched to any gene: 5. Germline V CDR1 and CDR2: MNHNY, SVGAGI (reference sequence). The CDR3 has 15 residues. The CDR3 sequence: CASSYSDREGTEAFF. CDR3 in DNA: TGTGCCAGCAGTTACTCGGACAGGGAGGGGACTGAAGCTTTCTTT.